A selection of T cell receptor beta chains follows, all from one sample in a study of blood T cell repertoires in COVID-19. The assay was immunoSEQ multiplex PCR, and TCRdb's table has in-frame clones only and misses some. The data contain some 460,000 clones, roughly 87% of them singletons. Sequencing was carried out using PBMCs or T cells enriched from blood (not recorded which). Receptors originate from a woman aged 18-30 years who had recovered from COVID-19. Both conserved end residues are part of each CDR3. The D gene is left open where the match is weak. Size is stated for part of the rows, as once, few or many counts, or as a class when the clone is expanded.

v_gene	j_gene	abundance	d_gene	CDR3aa	CDR3nt
TRBV5-4	TRBJ1-1	.	TRBD1	CASMDLGTDTEAFF	TGTGCCAGCATGGACCTAGGGACAGACACTGAAGCTTTCTTT
TRBV7-2	TRBJ1-4	.	.	CASSPTGLGEKLFF	TGTGCCAGCAGCCCTACAGGGTTAGGAGAAAAACTGTTTTTT
TRBV29-1	TRBJ1-3	.	.	CSGGDPASGNTIYF	TGCAGTGGAGGGGATCCCGCCTCTGGAAACACCATATATTTT
TRBV19	TRBJ1-1	once	.	CASSPDSGLLSTEAFF	TGTGCCAGTAGTCCGGACAGCGGACTTTTGAGCACTGAAGCTTTCTTT
TRBV3-1/TRBV3-2	TRBJ1-2	.	TRBD1	CASSHQQGLYGYTF	TGTGCCAGCAGCCACCAACAGGGGCTCTATGGCTACACCTTC
TRBV15	TRBJ1-2	.	TRBD1	CATSRDRQGANYGYTF	TGTGCCACCAGCAGAGATCGACAGGGGGCTAACTATGGCTACACCTTC
TRBV2	TRBJ1-2	.	TRBD1	CASNTDRSNYGYTF	TGTGCCAGCAATACGGACAGGTCCAACTATGGCTACACCTTC
TRBV6-5	TRBJ1-1	.	TRBD1	CASIMDRVAFF	TGTGCCAGCATTATGGACAGGGTGGCTTTCTTT
TRBV5-4	TRBJ1-4	.	.	CASSLWAVGGDEKLFF	TGTGCCAGCAGCTTATGGGCGGTGGGGGGAGACGAAAAACTGTTTTTT
TRBV12-5	TRBJ1-1	.	.	CASGLVTGGPTEAFF	TGTGCTAGTGGTTTGGTAACCGGGGGACCCACTGAAGCTTTCTTT
TRBV29-1	TRBJ1-4	once	TRBD1	CSVLPQGANEKLFF	TGCAGCGTATTACCACAGGGGGCTAATGAAAAACTGTTTTTT
TRBV30	TRBJ2-5	once	TRBD1	CAWSVREGGVFEETQYF	TGTGCCTGGAGTGTACGGGAAGGGGGCGTCTTCGAGGAGACCCAGTACTTC
TRBV24-1	TRBJ2-2	.	TRBD2	CATRGLRGAGELFF	TGTGCCACCAGGGGCCTCCGGGGGGCCGGGGAGCTGTTTTTT
TRBV10-1	TRBJ1-5	.	.	CASSENRDLNQPQHF	TGCGCCAGCAGTGAAAACAGGGACCTTAATCAGCCCCAGCATTTT
TRBV3-1/TRBV3-2	TRBJ2-2	.	.	CASSPLRTGELFF	TGTGCCAGCAGTCCCTTGCGAACCGGGGAGCTGTTTTTT
TRBV5-4	TRBJ1-3	once	.	CASSWLTGNTIYF	TGTGCCAGCAGCTGGCTTACTGGAAACACCATATATTTT
TRBV28	TRBJ1-2	.	.	CASSLGDRGYTF	TGTGCCAGCAGTTTAGGAGATAGGGGCTACACCTTC
TRBV5-1	TRBJ2-1	.	TRBD2	CASGGTSGGALVDNEQFF	TGCGCCAGCGGAGGGACTAGCGGGGGGGCCCTGGTTGATAATGAGCAGTTCTTC
TRBV9	TRBJ2-3	.	.	CASSATGTDTQYF	TGTGCCAGCAGCGCAACAGGAACAGATACGCAGTATTTT
TRBV5-5	TRBJ2-3	.	TRBD1	CASSNPGTGSAIAQYF	TGTGCCAGCAGCAACCCCGGGACAGGGTCCGCGATCGCGCAGTATTTT
TRBV10-3	TRBJ2-3	.	TRBD2	CAISEFGSGATDTQYF	TGTGCCATCAGTGAGTTTGGTAGCGGGGCCACAGATACGCAGTATTTT
TRBV27	TRBJ2-5	.	.	CASSLTESDRTIQETQYF	TGTGCCAGCAGTTTAACGGAAAGCGACAGAACCATCCAAGAGACCCAGTACTTC
TRBV4-2	TRBJ1-1	.	TRBD1	CASRSGGPYTEAFF	TGTGCCAGCAGGTCAGGGGGGCCCTACACTGAAGCTTTCTTT
TRBV3-1/TRBV3-2	TRBJ2-2	.	.	CASSQGVGGQISAGELFF	TGTGCCAGCAGCCAAGGGGTCGGGGGGCAAATTAGCGCCGGGGAGCTGTTTTTT
TRBV30	TRBJ1-2	.	.	CAWTSDSPNYGYTF	TGTGCCTGGACATCAGATTCTCCGAACTATGGCTACACCTTC
TRBV7-9	TRBJ2-1	few	.	CASSFSGLNEQFF	TGTGCCAGCAGCTTCAGCGGGCTGAATGAGCAGTTCTTC
TRBV7-6	TRBJ2-6	.	TRBD1	CASRAPGGPLSGANVLTF	TGTGCCAGCAGAGCCCCAGGGGGCCCCCTCTCTGGGGCCAACGTCCTGACTTTC
TRBV19	TRBJ2-7	.	.	CASSAGKVSEQYF	TGTGCCAGTTCCGCCGGGAAGGTTAGCGAGCAGTACTTC
TRBV3-1/TRBV3-2	TRBJ2-7	.	.	CASSQVRAEQYF	TGTGCCAGCAGCCAAGTTCGAGCCGAGCAGTACTTC
TRBV18	TRBJ1-3	.	TRBD1	CASSFGQGDSGNTIYF	TGTGCCAGCTCCTTTGGACAGGGCGACTCTGGAAACACCATATATTTT
TRBV5-1	TRBJ1-1	.	.	CASSLSGVMTEAFF	TGCGCCAGCAGCTTATCGGGGGTCATGACTGAAGCTTTCTTT
TRBV9	TRBJ1-2	.	TRBD1	CASSGPQGAQDYGYTF	TGTGCCAGCAGCGGACCACAGGGGGCGCAGGACTATGGCTACACCTTC
TRBV27	TRBJ1-2	.	.	CASSYSQGTGYTF	TGTGCCAGCAGCTATTCTCAGGGTACTGGCTACACCTTC
TRBV20-1	TRBJ2-7	.	.	CSVSRGYEQYF	TGCAGTGTAAGTCGGGGGTACGAGCAGTACTTC
TRBV5-1	TRBJ1-1	.	TRBD1	CASSSLDRDENTEAFF	TGCGCCAGCAGCTCGCTCGACAGGGATGAGAACACTGAAGCTTTCTTT
TRBV7-8	TRBJ2-7	.	.	CASSLGVGGAPPEQYF	TGTGCCAGCAGCTTAGGGGTCGGCGGGGCCCCTCCGGAGCAGTACTTC
TRBV7-2	TRBJ2-3	.	TRBD2	CASSLWGLAGPGTDTQYF	TGTGCCAGCAGCTTGTGGGGACTAGCGGGGCCCGGCACAGATACGCAGTATTTT
TRBV4-2	TRBJ2-7	.	TRBD2	CASSQDAAGGPSYEQYF	TGTGCCAGCAGCCAAGATGCAGCGGGGGGCCCCTCCTACGAGCAGTACTTC
TRBV25-1	TRBJ2-3	.	.	CASSDGTPGDTQYF	TGTGCCAGCAGTGATGGGACTCCCGGAGATACGCAGTATTTT
TRBV25-1	TRBJ1-1	.	.	CASSDLGGNTEAFF	TGTGCCAGCAGTGACCTGGGAGGGAACACTGAAGCTTTCTTT
TRBV6-5	TRBJ2-5	few	.	CASERQETQYF	TGTGCCAGCGAGAGGCAAGAGACCCAGTACTTC
TRBV7-2	TRBJ2-1	once	TRBD2	CASSFSGRGQFF	TGTGCCAGCTCCTTCTCCGGGAGGGGGCAGTTCTTC
TRBV7-3	TRBJ2-1	.	.	CASSLRAGGGYNEQFF	TGTGCCAGCAGCTTAAGAGCGGGTGGAGGCTACAATGAGCAGTTCTTC
TRBV19	TRBJ1-1	.	.	CASTARTDFEAFF	TGTGCCAGTACTGCCAGGACAGACTTTGAAGCTTTCTTT
TRBV7-2	TRBJ1-2	few	TRBD1	CASSPLAGTEGRETFRYTF	TGTGCCAGCAGCCCCCTGGCCGGGACAGAGGGCCGGGAGACCTTTCGCTACACCTTC
TRBV2	TRBJ2-5	.	.	CASTRRDSQETQYF	TGTGCCAGCACCAGGAGGGACTCTCAAGAGACCCAGTACTTC
TRBV10-3	TRBJ1-1	.	TRBD1	CAILQGERGTEAFF	TGTGCCATCCTACAGGGGGAACGAGGGACTGAAGCTTTCTTT
TRBV5-1	TRBJ1-1	.	TRBD1	CASSQAQGARNTEAFF	TGCGCCAGCAGCCAAGCTCAGGGGGCACGGAACACTGAAGCTTTCTTT